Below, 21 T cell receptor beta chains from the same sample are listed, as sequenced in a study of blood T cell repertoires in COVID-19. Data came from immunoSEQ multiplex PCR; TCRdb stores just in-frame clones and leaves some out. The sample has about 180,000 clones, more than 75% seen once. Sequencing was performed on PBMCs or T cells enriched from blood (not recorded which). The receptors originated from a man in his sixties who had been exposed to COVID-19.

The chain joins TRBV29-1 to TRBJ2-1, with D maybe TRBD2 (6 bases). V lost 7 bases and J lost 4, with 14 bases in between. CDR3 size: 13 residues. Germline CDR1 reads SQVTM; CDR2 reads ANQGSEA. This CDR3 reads CSGESSGYNEQFF. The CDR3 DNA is TGCAGCGGCGAGAGTAGCGGATACAATGAGCAGTTCTTC.

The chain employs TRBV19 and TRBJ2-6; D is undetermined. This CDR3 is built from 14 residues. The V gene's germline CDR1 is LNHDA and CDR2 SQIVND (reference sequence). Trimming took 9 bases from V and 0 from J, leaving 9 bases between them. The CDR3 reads CASFPSSGANVLTF. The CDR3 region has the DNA TGTGCCAGCTTCCCTTCCTCTGGGGCCAACGTCCTGACTTTC.

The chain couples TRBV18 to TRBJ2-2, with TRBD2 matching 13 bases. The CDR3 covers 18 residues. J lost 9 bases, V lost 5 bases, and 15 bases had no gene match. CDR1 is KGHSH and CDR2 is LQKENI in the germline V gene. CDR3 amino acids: CASSSTLLGLAGDRELFF. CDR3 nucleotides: TGTGCCAGCTCATCCACCCTACTAGGACTAGCGGGAGACAGGGAGCTGTTTTTT.

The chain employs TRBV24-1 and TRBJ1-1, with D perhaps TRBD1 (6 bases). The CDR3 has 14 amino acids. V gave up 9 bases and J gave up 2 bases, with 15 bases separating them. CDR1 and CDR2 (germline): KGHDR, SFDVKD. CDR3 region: CATESVGGNTEAFF. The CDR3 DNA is TGTGCCACCGAGTCCGTAGGGGGAAACACTGAAGCTTTCTTT.

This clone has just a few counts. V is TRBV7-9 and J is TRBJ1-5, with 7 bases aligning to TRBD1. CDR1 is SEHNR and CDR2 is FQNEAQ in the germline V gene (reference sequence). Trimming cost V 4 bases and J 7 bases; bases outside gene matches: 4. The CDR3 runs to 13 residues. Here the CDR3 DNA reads TGTGCCAGCAGCTCCACAGGGGAGCAGCCCCAGCATTTT. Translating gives CASSSTGEQPQHF.

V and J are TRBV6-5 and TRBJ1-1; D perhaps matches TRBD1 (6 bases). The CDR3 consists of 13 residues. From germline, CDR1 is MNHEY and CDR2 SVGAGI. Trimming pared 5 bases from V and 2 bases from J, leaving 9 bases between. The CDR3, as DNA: TGTGCCAGCAGTAGGACAGCCAACACTGAAGCTTTCTTT. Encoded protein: CASSRTANTEAFF.

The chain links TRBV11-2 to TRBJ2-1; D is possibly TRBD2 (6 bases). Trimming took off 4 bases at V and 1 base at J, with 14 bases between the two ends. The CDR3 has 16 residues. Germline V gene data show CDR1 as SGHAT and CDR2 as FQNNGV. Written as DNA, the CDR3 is TGTGCCAGCAGCTCGCTTAGCGGTCTATCCTACAATGAGCAGTTCTTC. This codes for CASSSLSGLSYNEQFF.

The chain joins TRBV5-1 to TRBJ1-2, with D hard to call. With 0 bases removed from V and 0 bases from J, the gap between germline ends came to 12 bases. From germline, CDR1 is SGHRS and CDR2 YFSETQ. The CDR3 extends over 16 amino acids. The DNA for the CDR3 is TGCGCCAGCAGCTTGGCCGGTACGGGAGCTAACTATGGCTACACCTTC. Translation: CASSLAGTGANYGYTF.

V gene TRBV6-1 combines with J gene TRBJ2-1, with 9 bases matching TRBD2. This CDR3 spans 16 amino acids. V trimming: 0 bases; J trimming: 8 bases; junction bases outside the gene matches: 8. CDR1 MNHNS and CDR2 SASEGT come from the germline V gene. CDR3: CASSEALASGTDEQFF. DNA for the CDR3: TGTGCCAGCAGTGAAGCATTGGCTAGCGGGACGGATGAGCAGTTCTTC.

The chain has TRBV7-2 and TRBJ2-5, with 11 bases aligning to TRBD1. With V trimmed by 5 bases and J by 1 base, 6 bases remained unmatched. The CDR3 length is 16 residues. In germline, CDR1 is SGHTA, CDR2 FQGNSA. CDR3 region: CASSPGTGGFQETQYF. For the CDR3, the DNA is TGTGCCAGCAGCCCAGGGACAGGGGGGTTCCAAGAGACCCAGTACTTC.

The CDR3 reads CASSPERLAGDYNEQFF. For the CDR3, the DNA is TGTGCCAGCAGTCCCGAGAGACTAGCGGGGGATTACAATGAGCAGTTCTTC. The chain is built from TRBV27 and TRBJ2-1; TRBD2 matches at 12 bases. Germline trimming cut 5 bases from V and 4 bases from J; bases unmatched to any gene: 9. Germline CDR1 is MNHEY and CDR2 is SMNVEV (reference sequence). The CDR3 is 17 residues long.

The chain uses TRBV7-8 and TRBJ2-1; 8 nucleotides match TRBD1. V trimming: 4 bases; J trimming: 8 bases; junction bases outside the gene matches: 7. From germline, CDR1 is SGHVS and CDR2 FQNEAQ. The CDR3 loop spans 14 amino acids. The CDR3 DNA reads TGTGCCAGCAGCTCCCCGGGACAGGAGTATGAGCAGTTCTTC. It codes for CASSSPGQEYEQFF.

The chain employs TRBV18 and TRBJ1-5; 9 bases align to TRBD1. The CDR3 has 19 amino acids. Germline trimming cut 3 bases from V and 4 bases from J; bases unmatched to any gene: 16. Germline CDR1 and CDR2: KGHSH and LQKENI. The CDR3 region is CASSPTASFGQGRNQPQHF. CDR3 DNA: TGTGCCAGCTCACCCACTGCTAGTTTCGGACAGGGGAGAAATCAGCCCCAGCATTTT. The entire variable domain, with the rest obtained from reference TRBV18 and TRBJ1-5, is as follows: NAGVMQNPRHLVRRRGQEARLRCSPMKGHSHVYWYRQLPEEGLKFMVYLQKENIIDESGMPKERFSAEFPKEGPSILRIQQVVRGDSAAYFCASSPTASFGQGRNQPQHFGDGTRLSIL.

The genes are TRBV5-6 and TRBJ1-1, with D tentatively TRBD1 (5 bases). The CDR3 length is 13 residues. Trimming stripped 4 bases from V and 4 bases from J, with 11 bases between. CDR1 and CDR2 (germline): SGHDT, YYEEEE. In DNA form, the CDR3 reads TGTGCCAGCAGCCCCGCCGGGGGCACTGAAGCTTTCTTT. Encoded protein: CASSPAGGTEAFF.

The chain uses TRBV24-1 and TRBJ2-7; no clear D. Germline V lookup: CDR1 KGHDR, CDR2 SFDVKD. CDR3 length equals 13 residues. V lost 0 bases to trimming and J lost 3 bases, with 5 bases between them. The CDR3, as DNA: TGTGCCACCAGTGATTTGGGCAGCTACGAGCAGTACTTC. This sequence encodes CATSDLGSYEQYF.

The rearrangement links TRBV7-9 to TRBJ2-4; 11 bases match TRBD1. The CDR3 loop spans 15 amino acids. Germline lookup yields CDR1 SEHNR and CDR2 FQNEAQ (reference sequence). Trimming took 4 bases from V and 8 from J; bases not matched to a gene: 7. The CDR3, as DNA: TGTGCCAGCAGCTCCCGGGACAGGGGGTCGTACATTCAGTACTTC. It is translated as CASSSRDRGSYIQYF.

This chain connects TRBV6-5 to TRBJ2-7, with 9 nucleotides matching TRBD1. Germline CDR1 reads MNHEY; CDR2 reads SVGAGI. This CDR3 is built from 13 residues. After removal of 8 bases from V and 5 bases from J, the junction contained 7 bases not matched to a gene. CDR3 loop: CASGQGSFNEQYF. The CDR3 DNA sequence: TGTGCCAGCGGACAGGGGTCCTTCAACGAGCAGTACTTC.

CDR3 DNA: TGTGCCAGCAGTGAGGCAGGGCCCTATGGCTACACCTTC. This codes for CASSEAGPYGYTF. The chain has TRBV6-1 and TRBJ1-2, with D maybe TRBD1 (5 bases). Deletions cut 3 bases from V and 4 bases from J, with 9 bases between. The CDR3 is 13 residues long. In germline, CDR1 is MNHNS, CDR2 SASEGT.

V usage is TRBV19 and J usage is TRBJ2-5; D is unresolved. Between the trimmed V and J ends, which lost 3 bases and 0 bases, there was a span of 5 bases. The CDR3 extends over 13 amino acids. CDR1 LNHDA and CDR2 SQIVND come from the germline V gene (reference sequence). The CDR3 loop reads CASSIADQETQYF. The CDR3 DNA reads TGTGCCAGTAGTATCGCGGACCAAGAGACCCAGTACTTC. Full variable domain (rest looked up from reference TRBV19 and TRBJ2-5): DGGITQSPKYLFRKEGQNVTLSCEQNLNHDAMYWYRQDPGQGLRLIYYSQIVNDFQKGDIAEGYSVSREKKESFPLTVTSAQKNPTAFYLCASSIADQETQYFGPGTRLLVL.

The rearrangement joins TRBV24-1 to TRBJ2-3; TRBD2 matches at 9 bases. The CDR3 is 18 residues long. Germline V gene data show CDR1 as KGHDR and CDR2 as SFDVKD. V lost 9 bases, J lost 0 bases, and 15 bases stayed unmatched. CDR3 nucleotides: TGTGCCACCGCCCCCGGGCTAGCGGGATCCCGTAGCACAGATACGCAGTATTTT. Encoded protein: CATAPGLAGSRSTDTQYF.

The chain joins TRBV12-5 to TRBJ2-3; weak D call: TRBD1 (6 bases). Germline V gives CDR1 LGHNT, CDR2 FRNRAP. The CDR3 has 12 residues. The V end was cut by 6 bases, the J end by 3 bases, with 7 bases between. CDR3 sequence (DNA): TGTGCTAGTGGAACAGGGACAGATACGCAGTATTTT. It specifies CASGTGTDTQYF.